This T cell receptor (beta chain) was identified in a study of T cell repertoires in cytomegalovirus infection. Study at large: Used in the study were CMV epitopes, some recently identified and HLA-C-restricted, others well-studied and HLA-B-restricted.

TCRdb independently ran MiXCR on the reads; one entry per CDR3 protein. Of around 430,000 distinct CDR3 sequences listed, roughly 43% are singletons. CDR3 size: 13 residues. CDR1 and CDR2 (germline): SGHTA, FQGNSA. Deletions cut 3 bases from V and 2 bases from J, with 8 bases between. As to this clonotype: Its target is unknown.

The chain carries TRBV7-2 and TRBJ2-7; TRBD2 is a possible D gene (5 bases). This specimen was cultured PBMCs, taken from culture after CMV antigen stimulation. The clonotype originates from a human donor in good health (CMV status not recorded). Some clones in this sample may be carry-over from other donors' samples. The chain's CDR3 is CASSFTAAYEQYF. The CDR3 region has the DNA TGTGCCAGCAGCTTCACAGCGGCCTACGAGCAGTACTTC.